Shown below are 15 T cell receptor beta chains from a single sample sequenced in a study of PD-L1 blockade in urothelial cancer (dated 2017 in TCRdb). The label giving this sample's time point can be read as: peripheral blood 6 weeks after treatment start. The library was prepared using the immunoSEQ multiplex PCR assay. This is the immuneACCESS table as TCRdb keeps it, with only in-frame sequences that have V and J called. A part of the clones is gone; compared with another copy, unresolved V genes explain less than half, and the rest is unexplained. For this sample there are roughly 120,000 clones; roughly 89% appear just once. The biggest ten clones account for over 1.5% of the sample. This specimen consisted of PBMCs, obtained around atezolizumab (anti-PD-L1) treatment. The receptors shown here come from a man aged 55 to 70 with urothelial cancer.

The genes are TRBV5-4 and TRBJ1-2, with TRBD1 identical over 8 bases. Germline values: CDR1 SGHNT, CDR2 YYREEE (reference sequence). The CDR3 extends over 14 amino acids. Trimming cost V 4 bases and J 0 bases; bases outside gene matches: 2. The CDR3 DNA reads as TGTGCCAGCAGCCGGACAGGGACTAACTATGGCTACACCTTC. Protein sequence: CASSRTGTNYGYTF.

The chain is built from TRBV25-1 and TRBJ2-7; unclear D gene. The CDR3 covers 14 residues. V was shortened by 4 bases and J by 2 bases, with 12 bases between the two germline ends. Germline V gene lookup returns CDR1 MGHDK and CDR2 SYGVNS. The CDR3 protein is CASSVSGFPYEQYF. CDR3 bases: TGTGCCAGCAGTGTCTCCGGGTTCCCCTACGAGCAGTACTTC.

The sample holds one count of this clone. Other nucleotide sequences in the sample specify the same CDR3. The CDR3 bases are TGTGCCTCCCAGGGGTCGAACACCGGGGAGCTGTTTTTT. Protein product: CASQGSNTGELFF. The chain links TRBV28 to TRBJ2-2, with D possibly matching TRBD1 (6 bases). Germline V lookup: CDR1 MDHEN, CDR2 SYDVKM. The CDR3 has 13 amino acids. V was cut by 11 bases and J by 0 bases, with 10 bases left in between.

CDR3 sequence (DNA): TGCGCCAGCAGAGACAACTACGAGCAGTACTTC. Translation: CASRDNYEQYF. The rearrangement links TRBV5-1 to TRBJ2-7; D remains unclear. The germline CDR1 and CDR2 sequences are SGHRS and YFSETQ. The CDR3 length is 11 residues. V lost 5 bases to trimming and J lost 3 bases, with 6 bases between them. Based on the CDR3 plus reference TRBV5-1 and TRBJ2-7, the full variable domain is KAGVTQTPRYLIKTRGQQVTLSCSPISGHRSVSWYQQTPGQGLQFLFEYFSETQRNKGNFPGRFSGRQFSNSRSEMNVSTLELGDSALYLCASRDNYEQYFGPGTRLTVT.

The V call is TRBV27, the J call TRBJ2-4; 8 bases map to TRBD1. The germline V gene has CDR1 MNHEY and CDR2 SMNVEV (reference sequence). The V gene end was trimmed by 4 bases and the J gene end by 13 bases; junction bases not matched to a gene: 9. The CDR3 sequence is 13 residues long. This chain's CDR3 is CASSSSRAGGQYF. CDR3 nucleotides: TGTGCCAGCAGTTCCTCGAGGGCAGGGGGCCAGTACTTC.

J is TRBJ1-1 and V is TRBV5-1; a weak D match, TRBD1 (5 bases). V was trimmed by 1 base and J by 1 base, leaving 11 bases between them. Per the germline V gene, CDR1 is SGHRS and CDR2 is YFSETQ. This CDR3 has 15 amino acids. DNA for the CDR3: TGCGCCAGCAGCTTGATGCAGGGAACGAACACTGAAGCTTTCTTT. It yields the protein CASSLMQGTNTEAFF.

The V call is TRBV5-1, the J call TRBJ2-5, with no clear D. Trimming took off 0 bases at V and 5 bases at J, with 11 bases between the two ends. Germline V gene lookup returns CDR1 SGHRS and CDR2 YFSETQ. CDR3 length: 14 amino acids. CDR3 in amino acids: CASSLGSAAETQYF. The DNA for the CDR3 is TGCGCCAGCAGCTTGGGGTCCGCTGCGGAGACCCAGTACTTC.

The V gene is TRBV13, the J gene TRBJ2-5; 8 bases map to TRBD2. Trimming removed 1 base from V and 9 bases from J; junction bases left unmatched: 10. The germline V gene encodes CDR1 PRHDT and CDR2 FYEKMQ (reference sequence). The CDR3 runs to 15 residues. The CDR3 nucleotides are TGTGCCAGCAGCTTAGAAGGGGTTAGCGGGGCGGCCCAGTACTTC. The encoded protein is CASSLEGVSGAAQYF.

V gene TRBV5-1 combines with J gene TRBJ2-6, with 10 bases identical to TRBD1. CDR1 and CDR2 from the germline V gene are SGHRS and YFSETQ. V gave up 5 bases and J gave up 0 bases; unmatched junction bases: 11. The CDR3 totals 19 residues. The DNA for the CDR3 is TGCGCCAGCAGTTTTAAGACAGGGGGCGCCGGCTCTGGGGCCAACGTCCTGACTTTC. It codes for CASSFKTGGAGSGANVLTF. Together with reference TRBV5-1 and TRBJ2-6, the CDR3 gives the full variable domain: KAGVTQTPRYLIKTRGQQVTLSCSPISGHRSVSWYQQTPGQGLQFLFEYFSETQRNKGNFPGRFSGRQFSNSRSEMNVSTLELGDSALYLCASSFKTGGAGSGANVLTFGAGSRLTVL.

The rearrangement uses TRBV15 and TRBJ1-2; 7 bases are shared with TRBD1. CDR1 LNHNV and CDR2 YYDKDF come from the germline V gene (reference sequence). Losses at the gene ends were 0 bases for V and 6 bases for J; bases not matched to a gene: 10. The CDR3 sequence is 16 residues long. As DNA, the CDR3 is TGTGCCACCAGCAGAGATGGGGACAGCCAGGCCGATGGCTACACCTTC. Its translation is CATSRDGDSQADGYTF.

The V gene is TRBV27, the J gene TRBJ2-5, with 13 positions matching TRBD2. The V segment lost 1 base and the J segment 4 bases; nucleotides outside the gene matches: 9. The CDR3 covers 18 residues. In germline, CDR1 is MNHEY, CDR2 SMNVEV (reference sequence). The CDR3 region is CASSLFGLAGERGETQYF. DNA for the CDR3: TGTGCCAGCAGTTTATTCGGACTAGCGGGAGAAAGGGGAGAGACCCAGTACTTC.

The chain employs TRBV30 and TRBJ1-5, with D uncertain. Germline CDR1 is GTSNPN and CDR2 is SVGIG (reference sequence). V lost 1 base and J 6 bases, leaving 10 bases between the germline ends. This CDR3 has 13 residues. The chain's CDR3 is CAWSETTGQPQHF. The CDR3 nucleotides read TGTGCCTGGAGTGAAACCACGGGTCAGCCCCAGCATTTT.

This clone has just a few counts. The chain couples TRBV6-1 to TRBJ1-2, with 8 bases aligning to TRBD1. The CDR3 runs 16 residues. CDR1 is MNHNS and CDR2 is SASEGT in the germline V gene. V shed 4 bases, J shed 2 bases, and the junction held 9 bases outside the gene matches. The DNA for the CDR3 is TGTGCCAGCAGTGCCGAAATGGGACAGGACAACTATGGCTACACCTTC. Translation gives CASSAEMGQDNYGYTF.

The gene calls are TRBV5-1 and TRBJ1-4, with D possibly being TRBD1 (5 bases). V was pared by 0 bases and J by 0 bases, with 6 bases between. Germline loops: CDR1 SGHRS, CDR2 YFSETQ. There are 15 residues in the CDR3. The CDR3 here is CASSLGRATNEKLFF. CDR3 DNA: TGCGCCAGCAGCTTGGGCAGGGCAACTAATGAAAAACTGTTTTTT.

CDR3 loop: CASSPLGRPDTQYF. The CDR3 bases are TGTGCCAGCAGCCCTCTAGGGAGGCCAGATACGCAGTATTTT. The gene calls are TRBV11-1 and TRBJ2-3; perhaps TRBD2 as D (6 bases). CDR1 SGHAT and CDR2 FQDESV come from the germline V gene (reference sequence). The CDR3 sequence is 14 residues long. Trimming cost V 5 bases and J 4 bases, with 13 bases left between them. The complete variable domain, with remaining parts taken from reference TRBV11-1 and TRBJ2-3, reads EAEVAQSPRYKITEKSQAVAFWCDPISGHATLYWYRQILGQGPELLVQFQDESVVDDSQLPKDRFSAERLKGVDSTLKIQPAELGDSAMYLCASSPLGRPDTQYFGPGTRLTVL.